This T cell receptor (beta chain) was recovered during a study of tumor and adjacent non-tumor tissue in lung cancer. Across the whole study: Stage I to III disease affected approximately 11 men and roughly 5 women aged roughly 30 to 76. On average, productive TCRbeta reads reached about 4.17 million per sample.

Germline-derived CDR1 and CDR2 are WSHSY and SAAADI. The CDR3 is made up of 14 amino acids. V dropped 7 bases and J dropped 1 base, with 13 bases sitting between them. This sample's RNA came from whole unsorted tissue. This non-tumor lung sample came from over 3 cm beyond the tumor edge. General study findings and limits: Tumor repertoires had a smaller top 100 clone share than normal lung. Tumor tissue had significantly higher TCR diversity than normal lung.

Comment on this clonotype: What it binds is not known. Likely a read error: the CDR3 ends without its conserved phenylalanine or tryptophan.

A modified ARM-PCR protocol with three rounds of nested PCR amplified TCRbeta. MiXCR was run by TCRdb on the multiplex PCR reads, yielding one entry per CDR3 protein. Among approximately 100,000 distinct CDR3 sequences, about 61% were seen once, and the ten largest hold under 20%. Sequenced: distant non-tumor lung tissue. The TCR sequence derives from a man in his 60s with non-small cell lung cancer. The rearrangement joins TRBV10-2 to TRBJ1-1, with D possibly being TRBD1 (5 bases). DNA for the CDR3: TGCGCCAGCAAACTTAGAGGGGAGAACACTGAAGCTTTCATT. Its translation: CASKLRGENTEAFI.